Below, 26 T cell receptor beta chains from the same sample are listed, as sequenced in a study of blood T cell repertoires in COVID-19. The data were produced by immunoSEQ multiplex PCR, yet TCRdb's version contains in-frame clones alone and is incomplete. Of about 200,000 clones listed, roughly 88% are singletons. Sequencing was performed on peripheral blood. All receptors derive from a man aged 50-59 years with active or convalescent COVID-19.

The CDR3 coding sequence is TGCGCCAGCAGCTTGGAGTATAGCTCGGAAACTGAAGCTTTCTTT. It encodes CASSLEYSSETEAFF. The rearrangement joins TRBV5-1 to TRBJ1-1; D is undetermined. V was cut by 0 bases and J by 5 bases, with 14 bases left in between. Per germline, CDR1 SGHRS and CDR2 YFSETQ. There are 15 residues in the CDR3.

The count of this clone is one. The junction departs from germline at one end; a sequencing error may be responsible. This chain uses TRBV7-7 with TRBJ2-2, with 9 bases aligning to TRBD2. This CDR3 contains 15 residues. Germline V gene data show CDR1 as SSHAT and CDR2 as FNYEAQ (reference sequence). In DNA, the CDR3 is TGTGCTAGCAGCTTAAGTGCGGGAGGGACCGGGGAGCTGTTTTTT. It is translated as CASSLSAGGTGELFF. The full variable domain, its missing parts supplied by reference TRBV7-7 and TRBJ2-2, is GAGVSQSPRYKVTKRGQDVTLRCDPISSHATLYWYQQALGQGPEFLTYFNYEAQPDKSGLPSDRFSAERPEGSISTLTIQRTEQRDSAMYRCASSLSAGGTGELFFGEGSRLTVL.

V and J are TRBV18 and TRBJ2-7; D is uncertain. Trimming removed 3 bases at V and 5 bases at J, with 11 bases between. From germline, CDR1 is KGHSH and CDR2 LQKENI. The CDR3 covers 13 residues. CDR3 sequence (DNA): TGTGCCAGCTCACCTTTACGCCGGGACGAGCAGTACGTC. It yields the protein CASSPLRRDEQYV.

The chain combines TRBV6-2 or TRBV6-3 with TRBJ2-7, with 10 bases that match TRBD1. This CDR3 has 15 residues. Looked up from germline, CDR1 is MNHEY and CDR2 is SVGEGT. Unmatched junction bases numbered 5, after V lost 2 bases and J lost 4 bases. This CDR3 is CASSYPGQGRYEQYV. The CDR3 DNA follows: TGTGCCAGCAGTTACCCGGGACAGGGGAGGTACGAGCAGTACGTC.

V usage is TRBV5-1 and J usage is TRBJ2-7; no clear D gene. The CDR3 runs 15 residues. Germline values: CDR1 SGHRS, CDR2 YFSETQ. V was shortened by 0 bases and J by 6 bases, with 16 bases between the two germline ends. CDR3 coding DNA: TGCGCCAGCAGCTTGGCAACAGTTTATCCTCTCGAGCAGTACTTC. Amino acid sequence: CASSLATVYPLEQYF.

This chain uses TRBV4-1 with TRBJ2-5; TRBD1 matches at 7 bases. V was pared by 3 bases and J by 7 bases, with 17 bases of the junction left unmatched. The CDR3 covers 17 residues. Germline values: CDR1 MGHRA, CDR2 YSYEKL. The CDR3 loop reads CASSQYRRGRREGTQYF. The CDR3 DNA sequence: TGCGCCAGCAGCCAGTACAGAAGGGGGCGAAGGGAAGGGACCCAGTACTTC.

This rearrangement joins TRBV28 to TRBJ1-4; no definite D call. This CDR3 is built from 14 residues. V shed 3 bases and J shed 7 bases, with 12 bases lying between them. Germline V gene sequence: CDR1 MDHEN, CDR2 SYDVKM. The CDR3 sequence is CASSFSGLGEKLFF. CDR3 nucleotides: TGTGCCAGCAGTTTTTCGGGTCTTGGTGAAAAACTGTTTTTT.

This sequence joins TRBV5-4 and TRBJ1-4, with TRBD1 identical over 7 bases. The CDR3 extends over 15 amino acids. Germline-derived CDR1 and CDR2 are SGHNT and YYREEE (reference sequence). J gave up 6 bases and V 4 bases, and 9 bases lay outside the gene matches. CDR3 nucleotide sequence: TGTGCCAGCAGCCTATCCCAGGGGGACCATGAAAAACTGTTTTTT. The encoded protein is CASSLSQGDHEKLFF.

The chain recombines TRBV9 with TRBJ1-3; D possibly corresponds to TRBD1 (5 bases). The V end lost 0 bases, the J end lost 4 bases, and 11 bases lay between the germline ends. This CDR3 is built from 15 residues. Germline V gene data show CDR1 as SGDLS and CDR2 as YYNGEE. The CDR3 nucleotides are TGTGCCAGCAGCGTAGCTACAGGATACGGAAACACCATATATTTT. Protein: CASSVATGYGNTIYF.

The J gene is TRBJ2-5, the V gene TRBV6-2 or TRBV6-3, with 8 bases that match TRBD1. Germline V CDR1 and CDR2: MNHEY, SVGEGT. V lost 0 bases and J lost 5; bases outside the gene matches: 11. The CDR3 is made up of 17 amino acids. CDR3 nucleotide sequence: TGTGCCAGCAGTTACTCGGCTCCACAGGGGGTGGAGGAGACCCAGTACTTC. Protein sequence: CASSYSAPQGVEETQYF.

This chain uses TRBV9 with TRBJ2-5; TRBD2 matches at 11 bases. In germline, CDR1 is SGDLS, CDR2 YYNGEE. The length of the CDR3 is 14 residues. Trimming cost V 4 bases and J 3 bases; bases outside gene matches: 2. CDR3 nucleotides: TGTGCCAGCAGCACGACTAGCGGGAAAGAGACCCAGTACTTC. Protein product: CASSTTSGKETQYF. Complete variable domain (other parts from reference TRBV9 and TRBJ2-5): DSGVTQTPKHLITATGQRVTLRCSPRSGDLSVYWYQQSLDQGLQFLIQYYNGEERAKGNILERFSAQQFPDLHSELNLSSLELGDSALYFCASSTTSGKETQYFGPGTRLLVL.

In this sample, this clone turned up a few times. This rearrangement joins TRBV4-1 to TRBJ2-7; 10 nucleotides line up with TRBD1. The CDR3 is 17 amino acids. After removal of 1 base from V and 0 bases from J, the junction contained 6 bases not matched to a gene. Germline-derived CDR1 and CDR2 are MGHRA and YSYEKL. CDR3 residues: CASSQGWGQGSSYEQYV. The DNA of the CDR3 is TGCGCCAGCAGCCAAGGCTGGGGACAGGGGAGCTCCTACGAGCAGTACGTC.

The rearrangement uses TRBV5-4 and TRBJ2-7; D is perhaps TRBD1 (6 bases). Trimming removed 4 bases from V and 5 bases from J, with 10 bases in between. Germline V gene lookup returns CDR1 SGHNT and CDR2 YYREEE (reference sequence). This CDR3 has 12 amino acids. CDR3 sequence reads: CASSRDIHEQYV. DNA of the CDR3: TGTGCCAGCAGCCGGGACATACACGAGCAGTACGTC.

The gene calls are TRBV4-2 and TRBJ2-7; D perhaps matches TRBD2 (5 bases). This CDR3 comprises 15 residues. The germline V gene has CDR1 LGHNA and CDR2 YNFKEQ. V was cut by 5 bases and J by 4 bases, with 18 bases left in between. For the CDR3, the DNA is TGTGCCAGCAGCGGCCTGGGTAGCGTTAGATACGAGCAGTACTTC. Protein product: CASSGLGSVRYEQYF.

In its sample, this clone was seen once. The chain joins TRBV6-4 to TRBJ2-3; 8 bases fit TRBD2. Germline V gene data show CDR1 as MRHNA and CDR2 as SNTAGT. The CDR3 covers 15 residues. V trimming: 0 bases; J trimming: 3 bases; junction bases outside the gene matches: 2. The CDR3 loop is CASSDSPGGTDTQYF. DNA for the CDR3: TGTGCCAGCAGTGACTCGCCGGGAGGGACAGATACGCAGTATTTT.

V and J are TRBV28 and TRBJ2-7; D might be TRBD1 (6 bases). The CDR3 has 14 residues. Germline lookup yields CDR1 MDHEN and CDR2 SYDVKM. Trimming removed 8 bases at V and 4 bases at J, with 18 bases between. CDR3 in amino acids: CASGTSSRGYEQYF. CDR3 DNA sequence: TGTGCCAGCGGGACGAGCAGCAGGGGTTACGAGCAGTACTTC.

This clone appeared a few times. The chain combines TRBV10-3 with TRBJ2-4, with D uncertain. Germline CDR1 ENHRY, CDR2 SYGVKD. The CDR3 extends over 14 amino acids. V lost 3 bases and J lost 3, with 9 bases in between. The CDR3 bases are TGTGCCATCAGTGAATCAGAAAACAAAAACATTCAGTACTTC. Translated, it gives CAISESENKNIQYF.

The chain employs TRBV6-6 and TRBJ2-4; 7 nucleotides match TRBD1. This CDR3 is 13 amino acids long. The V gene end was trimmed by 6 bases and the J gene end by 7 bases; junction bases not matched to a gene: 6. Germline V gene data show CDR1 as MNHNY and CDR2 as SVGAGI (reference sequence). CDR3 residues: CASSMTGLNIQYF. In DNA, the CDR3 is TGTGCCAGCAGCATGACAGGGTTGAACATTCAGTACTTC.

A single count supports this clone. The V call is TRBV7-3, the J call TRBJ2-2, with 7 bases fitting TRBD2. CDR1 and CDR2 (germline): SGHTA, FQGTGA. The CDR3 runs 17 residues. V was clipped by 2 bases and J by 2 bases; unmatched bases: 8. The CDR3 DNA follows: TGTGCCAGCAGCTTATTCGGGGGAGGGGATAACACCGGGGAGCTGTTTTTT. Encoded protein: CASSLFGGGDNTGELFF.

The chain recombines TRBV6-5 with TRBJ2-1, with 8 nucleotides matching TRBD1. This CDR3 has 14 residues. V was pared by 7 bases and J by 6 bases, with 8 bases of the junction left unmatched. CDR1 and CDR2 (germline): MNHEY, SVGAGI. CDR3 bases: TGTGCCAGCATCTCCCACAGGGGGTCCAATGAGCAGTTCTTC. Amino acids: CASISHRGSNEQFF.

The rearrangement joins TRBV19 to TRBJ2-3; maybe TRBD2 (7 bases). Germline CDR1 and CDR2: LNHDA and SQIVND (reference sequence). The CDR3 loop spans 15 amino acids. V was trimmed by 6 bases and J by 1 base, leaving 14 bases between them. For the CDR3, the DNA is TGTGCCAGTAGGTTTGGGGGGGCCGGCACAGATACGCAGTATTTT. It codes for CASRFGGAGTDTQYF.

This clone has a handful of counts. The CDR3 region has the DNA TGCGCCAGCAGCTTCCCCGTAGGGGGAAAAAGGAACACTGAAGCTTTCTTT. Translating gives CASSFPVGGKRNTEAFF. This chain uses TRBV5-1 with TRBJ1-1; possibly TRBD1 for D (6 bases). V was trimmed by 2 bases and J by 1 base, leaving 18 bases between them. Per the germline V gene, CDR1 is SGHRS and CDR2 is YFSETQ. The CDR3 consists of 17 residues.

This chain joins TRBV7-2 and TRBJ2-7; maybe TRBD2 (6 bases). The closer fit of TRBJ2-5 to the DNA end suggests the J call may be wrong. Germline V CDR1 and CDR2: SGHTA, FQGNSA. The CDR3 is made up of 15 amino acids. CDR3 loop: CASSLGGSGQETQYF. CDR3 in DNA: TGTGCCAGCAGCTTAGGGGGTAGCGGACAAGAGACCCAGTACTTC.

V is TRBV2 and J is TRBJ1-6; 8 positions agree with TRBD1. The CDR3 has 13 amino acids. V lost 7 bases and J lost 7; bases outside the gene matches: 3. Germline V gene data show CDR1 as SNHLY and CDR2 as FYNNEI. The DNA of the CDR3 is TGTGCCAGCAAGGACAGGGAAAATTCACCCCTCCACTTT. It encodes CASKDRENSPLHF.

The genes are TRBV3-1 (or the pseudogene TRBV3-2) and TRBJ1-1; D call uncertain. Germline values: CDR1 LGHDT, CDR2 YNNKEL (reference sequence). V gave up 2 bases and J gave up 2 bases, with 6 bases separating them. The CDR3 contains 13 residues. CDR3 sequence reads: CASSQLENTEAFF. CDR3 sequence (DNA): TGTGCCAGCAGCCAATTAGAAAACACTGAAGCTTTCTTT.

The genes are TRBV4-2 and TRBJ2-5; TRBD1 might be the D (6 bases). The CDR3 spans 14 residues. Germline V lookup: CDR1 LGHNA, CDR2 YNFKEQ. V was trimmed by 3 bases and J by 5 bases, leaving 13 bases between them. The CDR3: CASSQNRVGETQYF. Here the CDR3 DNA reads TGTGCCAGCAGCCAGAACAGGGTCGGGGAGACCCAGTACTTC.